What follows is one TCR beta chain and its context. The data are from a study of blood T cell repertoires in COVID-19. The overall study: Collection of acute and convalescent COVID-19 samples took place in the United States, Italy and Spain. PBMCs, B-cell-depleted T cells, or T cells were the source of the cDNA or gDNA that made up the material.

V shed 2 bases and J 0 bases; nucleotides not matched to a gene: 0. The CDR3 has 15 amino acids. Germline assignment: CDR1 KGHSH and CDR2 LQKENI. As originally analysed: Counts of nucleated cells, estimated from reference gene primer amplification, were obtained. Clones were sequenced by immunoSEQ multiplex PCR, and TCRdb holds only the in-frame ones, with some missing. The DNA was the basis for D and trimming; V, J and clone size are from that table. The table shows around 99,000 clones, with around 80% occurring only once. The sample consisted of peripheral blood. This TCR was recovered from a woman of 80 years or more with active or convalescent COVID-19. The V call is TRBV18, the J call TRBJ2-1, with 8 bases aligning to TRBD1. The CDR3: CASSPGQGSYNEQFF. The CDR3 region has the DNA TGTGCCAGCTCACCAGGACAGGGCTCCTACAATGAGCAGTTCTTC.